The 5 T cell receptor beta chains in this list originate from one sample, sequenced in a study of T cell responses to AZD1222 COVID-19 vaccine. Clones were read by immunoSEQ multiplex PCR, and TCRdb kept only the in-frame ones, dropping some. The sample shows some 180,000 clones, more than 80% of them seen only once. Sample: peripheral blood, taken 28 days after the second dose of the MenACWY control vaccine. Receptors were obtained from an adult who received the MenACWY meningococcal vaccine as a control.

The chain uses TRBV19 and TRBJ2-7; no clear D. There are 14 residues in the CDR3. The germline CDR1 and CDR2 sequences are LNHDA and SQIVND (reference sequence). V was shortened by 2 bases and J by 0 bases, with 8 bases between the two germline ends. This CDR3 reads CASSIFGSSYEQYF. CDR3 in DNA: TGTGCCAGTAGTATATTCGGCTCCTCCTACGAGCAGTACTTC.

The chain carries TRBV5-8 and TRBJ2-2, with unresolved D. The CDR3 is made up of 13 amino acids. Trimming cost V 2 bases and J 4 bases, with 6 bases left between them. Germline lookup yields CDR1 SGHTS and CDR2 YDEGEE. This chain's CDR3 is CASSLLGTGELFF. The CDR3 bases are TGTGCCAGCAGCTTATTGGGCACCGGGGAGCTGTTTTTT.

This chain connects TRBV30 to TRBJ2-1, with D possibly being TRBD2 (5 bases). With 3 bases removed from V and 9 bases from J, the gap between germline ends came to 12 bases. The CDR3 totals 12 residues. Germline V lookup: CDR1 GTSNPN, CDR2 SVGIG (reference sequence). Here the CDR3 DNA reads TGTGCCTGGAGCGCGGGTTATACTGAGCAGTTCTTC. Translated: CAWSAGYTEQFF.

This chain links TRBV7-2 with TRBJ2-1; TRBD2 matches at 7 bases. After removal of 3 bases from V and 0 bases from J, the junction contained 5 bases not matched to a gene. The germline gives CDR1 SGHTA, CDR2 FQGNSA. This CDR3 region has 16 residues. DNA for the CDR3: TGTGCCAGCAGCTTGACTAGCATGAGCTCCTACAATGAGCAGTTCTTC. This sequence encodes CASSLTSMSSYNEQFF. The whole variable domain, filled in from reference TRBV7-2 and TRBJ2-1, reads GAGVSQSPSNKVTEKGKDVELRCDPISGHTALYWYRQSLGQGLEFLIYFQGNSAPDKSGLPSDRFSAERTGGSVSTLTIQRTQQEDSAVYLCASSLTSMSSYNEQFFGPGTRLTVL.

The chain recombines TRBV30 with TRBJ2-1, with 7 bases that match TRBD2. Germline V gene data show CDR1 as GTSNPN and CDR2 as SVGIG (reference sequence). Unmatched junction bases numbered 7, after V lost 3 bases and J lost 5 bases. The CDR3 consists of 14 residues. CDR3 in amino acids: CAWRAGGRHNEQFF. The CDR3 DNA reads as TGTGCCTGGAGAGCCGGCGGGAGACACAATGAGCAGTTCTTC.